This is a list of T cell receptor beta chains from one sample in a study of blood T cell repertoires in COVID-19. Profiling relied on immunoSEQ multiplex PCR, and the TCRdb table lists in-frame clones only, not all of them. The sample contains 250,000 to 400,000 clones, roughly 88% of which appear only once. The specimen sequenced was peripheral blood. The source is a woman in her twenties or thirties with COVID-19, enrolled during active disease. The CDR3 runs from the conserved cysteine through the conserved F or W. D genes are given only for firm matches. Size tells how often a clone was seen (once, few, many) or the class of an expanded clone, and some rows leave it out.

V,D,size,J,DNA,CDR3
TRBV5-4,TRBD2,-,TRBJ2-3,TGTGCCAGCAGCGCCGGGACTAGCGGACCAGATACGCAGTATTTT,CASSAGTSGPDTQYF
TRBV5-1,-,-,TRBJ1-3,TGCGCCAGCAGTTCTTGGGAGGGGATGGCTGGAAACACCATATATTTT,CASSSWEGMAGNTIYF
TRBV3-1/TRBV3-2,-,-,TRBJ2-2,TGTGCCAGCAGCCCAACGGCCGGGGAGCTGTTTTTT,CASSPTAGELFF
TRBV3-1/TRBV3-2,-,-,TRBJ1-1,TGTGCCAGCAGCCAAGAACCGGGGTGGGGGGTTAACACTGAAGCTTTCTTT,CASSQEPGWGVNTEAFF
TRBV14,TRBD2,-,TRBJ2-3,TGTGCCAGCAGCCAAAGGTCCTTGTTAAAAGCGGGATCTAGCACAGATACGCAGTATTTT,CASSQRSLLKAGSSTDTQYF
TRBV9,TRBD2,-,TRBJ2-5,TGTGCCAGCAGCGTAGATCTAGCGGGGGCTTTAGAGACCCAGTACTTC,CASSVDLAGALETQYF
TRBV10-2,TRBD1,once,TRBJ2-1,TGCGCCAGCTCCGGGACAGATACCAGGGGTGAGCAGTTCTTC,CASSGTDTRGEQFF
TRBV3-1/TRBV3-2,-,-,TRBJ1-2,TGTGCCAGCAGCCAAGAAAGCAAAGAGTCTATGGTCTATGGCTACACCTTC,CASSQESKESMVYGYTF
TRBV12-5,TRBD1,-,TRBJ2-7,TGTGCTAGTGGTTTGGGCGGTACAGGGGGCTACGAGCAGTACTTC,CASGLGGTGGYEQYF
TRBV6-1,-,-,TRBJ1-1,TGTGCCAGCAGTGAGGGAGGGGGCACTGAAGCTTTCTTT,CASSEGGGTEAFF
TRBV11-3,-,-,TRBJ2-5,TGTGCCAGCAGTCCAGGTCTAGCACAAGAGACCCAGTACTTC,CASSPGLAQETQYF
TRBV10-3,TRBD1,once,TRBJ2-2,TGTGCCATCAGTGACAACAGGGGAATTGGCGGGGAGCTGTTTTTT,CAISDNRGIGGELFF
TRBV6-2/TRBV6-3,TRBD1,-,TRBJ1-1,TGTGCCAGCAGCCAACAGGGGATGAACACTGAAGCTTTCTTT,CASSQQGMNTEAFF
TRBV29-1,TRBD1,-,TRBJ1-5,TGCAGCGTTGAGACAGGGGGAAATCAGCCCCAGCATTTT,CSVETGGNQPQHF
TRBV19,-,-,TRBJ1-2,TGTGCCAGTAGTCTAGGACATTCTAACTATGGCTACACCTTC,CASSLGHSNYGYTF
TRBV5-1,-,-,TRBJ2-6,TGCGCCAGCAGCTTGGTAGGGAGCTCTGGGGCCAACGTCCTGACTTTC,CASSLVGSSGANVLTF
TRBV5-4,-,-,TRBJ1-1,TGTGCCAGCAGCTTGGTAGCCCAGGGGGAAGCTTTCTTT,CASSLVAQGEAFF
TRBV28,-,-,TRBJ2-3,TGTGCCAGCCGCCGGTTAGCGGAAAGCACAGATACGCAGTATTTT,CASRRLAESTDTQYF
TRBV7-2,TRBD1,-,TRBJ1-3,TGTGCCAGCAGCGACGACAGGGCGGGGGGAAACACCATATATTTT,CASSDDRAGGNTIYF
TRBV14,-,-,TRBJ1-1,TGTGCCAGCAGCCAGGTTGGAGGTAATGAAGCTTTCTTT,CASSQVGGNEAFF
TRBV2,-,-,TRBJ2-7,TGTGCCAGCAGTGATTTGGGGCCCTACGAGCAGTACTTC,CASSDLGPYEQYF
TRBV6-1,TRBD1,-,TRBJ2-6,TGTGCCAGCAGTGGGGTATCTTACAGGGGCCAAAGCTCTGGGGCCAACGTCCTGACTTTC,CASSGVSYRGQSSGANVLTF
TRBV5-4,TRBD2,-,TRBJ2-1,TGTGCCAGCAGCCGCAAGCACCCATTAGCGGGGGCGTACAATGAGCAGTTCTTC,CASSRKHPLAGAYNEQFF
TRBV4-1,TRBD1,-,TRBJ1-6,TGCGCCAGCAGCACCCAAGGAGGGACAGGGAAGGGTTGGGCACCCCTCCACTTT,CASSTQGGTGKGWAPLHF
TRBV19,-,-,TRBJ2-2,TGTGCCAGTAGCCATCGTGGCACGGGGACCGGGGAGCTGTTTTTT,CASSHRGTGTGELFF
TRBV5-6,-,-,TRBJ1-5,TGTGCCAGCAGCTTGACAGGGCCCAATCAGCCCCAGCATTTT,CASSLTGPNQPQHF
TRBV15,TRBD1,-,TRBJ1-1,TGTGCCACCAGCAGGGCCAGGGACAGCTCCGTGGCTTTCTTT,CATSRARDSSVAFF
TRBV6-2/TRBV6-3,TRBD1,-,TRBJ1-6,TGTGCCAGCAGTACCCGGGACAGGGGGGGATCACCCCTCCACTTT,CASSTRDRGGSPLHF
TRBV7-2,-,-,TRBJ1-3,TGTGCCAGCAGCTTAGAATACTCTGGAAACACCATATATTTT,CASSLEYSGNTIYF
TRBV9,TRBD2,-,TRBJ2-1,TGTGCCAGCAGCGCGACTAGCGGGGGGGTGGATGAGCAGTTCTTC,CASSATSGGVDEQFF
TRBV4-2,TRBD1,-,TRBJ1-2,TGTGCCAGCAGCCGAGCCCTCCCCGGGACAGGGGGCTTTGGCTACACCTTC,CASSRALPGTGGFGYTF
TRBV11-3,TRBD2,-,TRBJ2-2,TGTGCCAGCAGCTGGGTCGGGGCGGGAGTCGGGGAGCTGTTTTTT,CASSWVGAGVGELFF
TRBV5-1,TRBD1,-,TRBJ1-4,TGCGCCAGCAGCGGAGGGACAGGGGCTGCAACTAATGAAAAACTGTTTTTT,CASSGGTGAATNEKLFF
TRBV2,TRBD1,-,TRBJ2-1,TGTGCCAGCAGCCGACAGGGAAACAATGAGCAGTTCTTC,CASSRQGNNEQFF
TRBV6-2/TRBV6-3,TRBD1,-,TRBJ1-5,TGTGCCAGCAGTTATTCACGGGACAGGGGACAGCCCCAGCATTTT,CASSYSRDRGQPQHF
TRBV4-3,TRBD1,-,TRBJ2-7,TGCGCCAGCAGCCAGGCCCGGGACAGGGGCTATACCATCCACGAGCAGTACTTC,CASSQARDRGYTIHEQYF
TRBV7-2,-,once,TRBJ2-3,TGTGCCAGCAGCTTAGGGCTAGCGCCCCGGGCGCAGTATTTT,CASSLGLAPRAQYF
TRBV9,-,-,TRBJ2-5,TGTGCCAGCAGCGTAGCTAGAGGAATCGACCTGAAAGAGACCCAGTACTTC,CASSVARGIDLKETQYF
TRBV19,TRBD1,-,TRBJ1-4,TGTGCCAGTAGTATAAACCCCTCCCGACAGGGGGCATTCGAAAAACTGTTTTTT,CASSINPSRQGAFEKLFF
TRBV4-1,TRBD2,-,TRBJ2-5,TGCGCCAGCAGCCCGGGACTAGCGGCCTCCCTGAGGGAGACCCAGTACTTC,CASSPGLAASLRETQYF
TRBV6-5,-,once,TRBJ1-6,TGTGCCAGCAGTAGGACAGCGACGAGTTCACCCCTCCACTTT,CASSRTATSSPLHF
TRBV28,-,-,TRBJ1-2,TGTGCCAGCAGTCCCCGACAGAACTATGGCTACACCTTC,CASSPRQNYGYTF
TRBV5-6,-,-,TRBJ2-1,TGTGCCAGCAGCGCGTTGCCTAAGGGGTCCAATGAGCAGTTCTTC,CASSALPKGSNEQFF